This T cell receptor beta chain was sequenced in a study of T-cell memory formation after mild COVID-19. After 5'RACE with constant-segment primers, TCR alpha and TCR beta cDNA libraries carrying sample barcodes and UMIs were obtained. TCRdb re-derived calls from the 5' RACE reads in MiXCR, one entry per CDR3 protein. The table records roughly 580,000 distinct CDR3 sequences, approximately 19% of them present only once. Trimming left V 6 bases short and J 0 bases short, with 14 bases between. Per the germline V gene, CDR1 is SGHAT and CDR2 is FQNNGV. There are 16 residues in the CDR3. This TCR derives from an adult woman who had mild COVID-19 (a few samples of this study predate the infection). Cell type and time point are not known. Sequenced sample: PBMCs or a T cell subset sorted from them (not recorded which). The chain combines TRBV11-2 with TRBJ2-2; D tentatively reads TRBD1 or TRBD2 (5 bases each). CDR3 amino acids: CASRRPGTANTGELFF. As DNA, the CDR3 is TGTGCCAGCAGGCGTCCCGGGACCGCGAACACCGGGGAGCTGTTTTTT.